This entry describes one T cell receptor (beta chain). As yet, its antigen is unknown. Treatment here: roughly 19 received Ad26.COV2.S at low or high dose, single or two shots; five or six received placebo; per-sample allocation not given. Samples analyzed were those drawn on day 63 after the first vaccine or placebo injection. An Ad26 vector expressing Wuhan-strain SARS-CoV-2 spike constituted the vaccine. The data derive from a study of Ad26.COV2.S vaccination and SARS-CoV-2 variants. Overall study: Donor participated within the Ad26.COV2.S arm of the COV1001 trial. Regarding the study as a whole: A substantial breadth of spike-specific CD8+ and CD4+ T cell responses after vaccination has been reported.

TCRdb's table, derived via immunoSEQ multiplex PCR, lists solely in-frame clones and lacks some. This sample has approximately 350,000 clones; under 90% occur once, and the top ten carry around 7.4%. This CDR3 is 14 amino acids long. From germline, CDR1 is SGHNT and CDR2 YENEEA. V shed 5 bases and J shed 4 bases, with 14 bases lying between them. This TCR came from a person aged 18 to 59 who received the Ad26.COV2.S COVID-19 vaccine or a placebo. The source material was peripheral blood, sampled in a trial of Ad26.COV2.S vaccine versus placebo. The V gene is TRBV11-3, the J gene TRBJ2-5, with D possibly matching TRBD1 (6 bases). CDR3 residues: CASSPRGEGETQYF. The CDR3 DNA reads as TGTGCCAGCAGCCCCAGGGGTGAAGGAGAGACCCAGTACTTC.